The 29 T cell receptor beta chains below come from one sample, sequenced in a study of CD8 T cells in ankylosing spondylitis. One entry per CDR3 protein results from TCRdb running MiXCR on the 5' RACE reads. The sample yields 25,000 to 30,000 distinct CDR3 sequences, approximately 7.9% seen once. Material for sequencing was blood. The source is a male donor with ankylosing spondylitis or in good health (not recorded which).

The V gene is TRBV12-3 or TRBV12-4, the J gene TRBJ2-1; no clear D. The CDR3 runs 15 residues. V lost 3 bases and J lost 9, with 18 bases in between. The CDR3 sequence is CASSFKVSLISEQFF. The CDR3, as DNA: TGTGCCAGCAGTTTTAAAGTGTCCCTTATCAGTGAGCAGTTCTTC.

The chain recombines TRBV7-2 with TRBJ2-2, with 9 bases fitting TRBD1. CDR1 and CDR2 (germline): SGHTA, FQGNSA. This CDR3 is 14 amino acids long. V trimming: 5 bases; J trimming: 4 bases; junction bases outside the gene matches: 2. The CDR3 sequence: CASSLQGATGELFF. The CDR3 DNA is TGTGCCAGCAGCCTACAGGGGGCCACCGGGGAGCTGTTTTTT.

This clonotype is categorized as medium-sized (0.01 to 0.1%). The rearrangement uses TRBV5-4 and TRBJ2-3; D possibly corresponds to TRBD1 (6 bases). CDR3 length: 17 residues. V was pared by 4 bases and J by 1 base, with 19 bases between. Germline loops: CDR1 SGHNT, CDR2 YYREEE (reference sequence). In nucleotides, the CDR3 is TGTGCCAGCAGCCCCGGACAGTTCGACGAGGGCACAGATACGCAGTATTTT. Protein sequence: CASSPGQFDEGTDTQYF.

This chain joins TRBV11-1 and TRBJ2-3; the match to TRBD2 covers 7 bases. The V gene end was trimmed by 2 bases and the J gene end by 4 bases; junction bases not matched to a gene: 15. The length of the CDR3 is 18 residues. Germline V lookup: CDR1 SGHAT, CDR2 FQDESV (reference sequence). For the CDR3, the DNA is TGTGCCAGCAGCTTAATCGTATTGGGGCAGGGAGGGGCAGATACGCAGTATTTT. This translates into CASSLIVLGQGGADTQYF.

This clonotype was detected a few times. The chain combines TRBV27 with TRBJ2-5; TRBD1 might be the D (5 bases). V lost 4 bases and J lost 5, with 17 bases in between. The germline V gene has CDR1 MNHEY and CDR2 SMNVEV (reference sequence). This CDR3 contains 15 residues. CDR3 in amino acids: CASSSKVSHRETQYF. CDR3 in DNA: TGTGCCAGCAGTTCCAAGGTTTCTCACAGGGAGACCCAGTACTTC.

There are many counts of this clonotype. The chain is built from TRBV12-3 or TRBV12-4 and TRBJ1-5; D not resolved. V lost 5 bases and J 0 bases, leaving 5 bases between the germline ends. The CDR3 loop spans 13 amino acids. The CDR3: CASSRTSNQPQHF. The CDR3 DNA is TGTGCCAGCAGTCGTACTAGCAATCAGCCCCAGCATTTT.

The genes are TRBV6-5 and TRBJ2-2; no reliable D call. The germline gives CDR1 MNHEY, CDR2 SVGAGI. Trimming stripped 8 bases from V and 5 bases from J, with 6 bases between. CDR3 size: 11 residues. This CDR3 reads CASGLTGELFF. As DNA, the CDR3 is TGTGCCAGCGGCCTGACCGGGGAGCTGTTTTTT.

The V call is TRBV20-1, the J call TRBJ2-3, with 8 nucleotides matching TRBD2. The junction had 7 bases not matched to a gene; V was cut back by 0 bases and J by 5 bases. The V gene's germline CDR1 is DFQATT and CDR2 SNEGSKA (reference sequence). The CDR3 runs to 15 residues. The CDR3 nucleotides read TGCAGTGCTAGAGATTTCGGGGGGGCGGGAGATACGCAGTATTTT. Translation: CSARDFGGAGDTQYF.

This clonotype was seen a handful of times. The gene calls are TRBV20-1 and TRBJ2-6; D remains ambiguous. The CDR3 has 16 residues. Trimming stripped 0 bases from V and 2 bases from J, with 11 bases between. The germline gives CDR1 DFQATT, CDR2 SNEGSKA (reference sequence). CDR3 nucleotide sequence: TGCAGTGCTAGAGATGTAGTAGGGACTGGGGCCAACGTCCTGACTTTC. Its protein is CSARDVVGTGANVLTF.

This clonotype was seen ten or more times. The chain links TRBV6-2 or TRBV6-3 to TRBJ2-1; perhaps TRBD2 as D (5 bases). CDR3 length: 14 amino acids. The germline V and J ends were trimmed by 6 bases and 0 bases, with 9 bases remaining between them. Per germline, CDR1 MNHEY and CDR2 SVGEGT. The DNA for the CDR3 is TGTGCCAGCAGCAGGAGGAGCTCCTACAATGAGCAGTTCTTC. The encoded protein is CASSRRSSYNEQFF.

This chain joins TRBV29-1 and TRBJ2-2; D uncertain. The CDR3 length is 14 residues. V gave up 7 bases and J gave up 1 base, with 13 bases separating them. Germline V gene sequence: CDR1 SQVTM, CDR2 ANQGSEA. The CDR3 DNA sequence: TGCAGCGCCCGAAACTCAAGGAACACCGGGGAGCTGTTTTTT. Its translation: CSARNSRNTGELFF.

This chain connects TRBV28 to TRBJ1-4, with D unclear. The germline gives CDR1 MDHEN, CDR2 SYDVKM. The CDR3 is made up of 15 amino acids. The V and J ends lost 4 bases and 0 bases respectively, with 9 bases between them. The CDR3 DNA is TGTGCCAGCAGTTCTAGATCTGCAACTAATGAAAAACTGTTTTTT. As protein: CASSSRSATNEKLFF.

The sample holds a few counts of this clonotype. The genes are TRBV28 and TRBJ1-1; no reliable D call. Germline V gene data show CDR1 as MDHEN and CDR2 as SYDVKM. The V gene lost 6 bases and the J gene lost 0 bases, with 5 bases spanning the gap. CDR3 length equals 12 residues. The CDR3 region is CASRTVNTEAFF. CDR3 DNA: TGTGCCAGCAGGACGGTGAACACTGAAGCTTTCTTT. The entire variable domain, with the rest obtained from reference TRBV28 and TRBJ1-1, is as follows: DVKVTQSSRYLVKRTGEKVFLECVQDMDHENMFWYRQDPGLGLRLIYFSYDVKMKEKGDIPEGYSVSREKKERFSLILESASTNQTSMYLCASRTVNTEAFFGQGTRLTVV.

This chain links TRBV29-1 with TRBJ1-1; D unclear. The CDR3 is 11 amino acids. The V gene lost 5 bases and the J gene lost 7 bases, with 11 bases spanning the gap. Per the germline V gene, CDR1 is SQVTM and CDR2 is ANQGSEA. CDR3 sequence: CSVRAASEAFF. As DNA, the CDR3 is TGCAGCGTTCGGGCAGCAAGTGAAGCTTTCTTT. The full variable domain, in which reference TRBV29-1 and TRBJ1-1 provide the parts outside the CDR3, is SAVISQKPSRDICQRGTSLTIQCQVDSQVTMMFWYRQQPGQSLTLIATANQGSEATYESGFVIDKFPISRPNLTFSTLTVSNMSPEDSSIYLCSVRAASEAFFGQGTRLTVV.

In this sample, this clonotype turned up many times. The V call is TRBV29-1, the J call TRBJ2-5; D unclear. V was shortened by 7 bases and J by 5 bases, with 14 bases between the two germline ends. CDR1 is SQVTM and CDR2 is ANQGSEA in the germline V gene. The CDR3 is 12 residues long. The CDR3 protein is CSATDGSETQYF. In nucleotides, the CDR3 is TGCAGCGCCACGGACGGTTCGGAGACCCAGTACTTC. Full variable domain (rest looked up from reference TRBV29-1 and TRBJ2-5): SAVISQKPSRDICQRGTSLTIQCQVDSQVTMMFWYRQQPGQSLTLIATANQGSEATYESGFVIDKFPISRPNLTFSTLTVSNMSPEDSSIYLCSATDGSETQYFGPGTRLLVL.

This clonotype was recorded many times. The J gene is TRBJ1-2, the V gene TRBV11-1; D uncertain. Per the germline V gene, CDR1 is SGHAT and CDR2 is FQDESV (reference sequence). This CDR3 is 12 amino acids long. V lost 3 bases to trimming and J lost 5 bases, with 7 bases between them. The CDR3, as DNA: TGTGCCAGCAGCTTCCACAATTATGGCTACACCTTC. As protein: CASSFHNYGYTF.

The table lists this clonotype with a few counts. The V call is TRBV11-2, the J call TRBJ2-1; 12 bases are shared with TRBD2. Trimming removed 2 bases from V and 10 bases from J; junction bases left unmatched: 3. Germline lookup yields CDR1 SGHAT and CDR2 FQNNGV. This CDR3 has 14 residues. This CDR3 reads CASSLRTSGAEQFF. In DNA form, the CDR3 reads TGTGCCAGCAGCTTAAGGACTAGCGGGGCGGAGCAGTTCTTC.

V is TRBV7-9 and J is TRBJ1-1; D ambiguous. Looked up from germline, CDR1 is SEHNR and CDR2 is FQNEAQ (reference sequence). The length of the CDR3 is 15 residues. V lost 2 bases and J 2 bases, leaving 12 bases between the germline ends. CDR3 sequence: CASSLLPGDNTEAFF. Written as DNA, the CDR3 is TGTGCCAGCAGCTTACTTCCCGGGGATAACACTGAAGCTTTCTTT.

This clonotype was detected only a few times. The chain links TRBV5-5 to TRBJ2-5; tentative D call: TRBD2 (5 bases). The V gene lost 4 bases and the J gene lost 5 bases, with 15 bases spanning the gap. CDR3 size: 14 residues. The germline CDR1 and CDR2 sequences are SGHKS and YYEKEE (reference sequence). CDR3 DNA sequence: TGTGCCAGCAGCCGACGAGGGTTCGAGGAGACCCAGTACTTC. It codes for CASSRRGFEETQYF.

There are many counts of this clonotype. The gene calls are TRBV2 and TRBJ1-1; D possibly corresponds to TRBD1 (5 bases). The V end lost 5 bases, the J end lost 3 bases, and 13 bases lay between the germline ends. This CDR3 is 14 amino acids long. Germline assignment: CDR1 SNHLY and CDR2 FYNNEI. The CDR3 DNA follows: TGTGCCAGCAGTTTGGGGGTATGGGACACTGAAGCTTTCTTT. It specifies CASSLGVWDTEAFF.

This clonotype was seen many times. The rearrangement uses TRBV7-2 and TRBJ2-7, with TRBD1 identical over 7 bases. The V and J ends lost 9 bases and 2 bases, in that order; junction bases with no gene match: 10. CDR1 and CDR2 from the germline V gene are SGHTA and FQGNSA. The CDR3 totals 14 residues. The CDR3 bases are TGTGCCAGGGGGCTACCGGGACAGACCTACGAGCAGTACGTC. Amino acids: CARGLPGQTYEQYV.

This clonotype was observed a handful of times. The J gene is TRBJ2-5, the V gene TRBV7-2; D is uncertain. With 1 base removed from V and 9 bases from J, the gap between germline ends came to 12 bases. CDR1 is SGHTA and CDR2 is FQGNSA in the germline V gene. CDR3 size: 13 residues. The CDR3 loop reads CASSLVVPPAQYF. The CDR3 nucleotides read TGTGCCAGCAGCTTAGTTGTTCCCCCGGCCCAGTACTTC.

The CDR3 DNA reads as TGTGCCAGCAGCCCGGACAGCGGGAGGGCCATTCAGTACTTC. Encoded protein: CASSPDSGRAIQYF. The chain recombines TRBV7-2 with TRBJ2-4, with 10 bases identical to TRBD2. This CDR3 has 14 residues. The V gene's germline CDR1 is SGHTA and CDR2 FQGNSA. V lost 5 bases and J lost 9; bases outside the gene matches: 7.

This clonotype was counted between two and nine times. V is TRBV7-2 and J is TRBJ2-3; D is undetermined. The CDR3 runs to 11 residues. CDR1 SGHTA and CDR2 FQGNSA come from the germline V gene. Trimming took off 5 bases at V and 10 bases at J, with 10 bases between the two ends. CDR3 in amino acids: CASSDYGAQYF. As DNA, the CDR3 is TGTGCCAGCAGCGATTATGGAGCGCAGTATTTT.

This clonotype was counted many times. The J gene is TRBJ2-3, the V gene TRBV7-3, with D tentatively TRBD1 (5 bases). The germline V and J ends were trimmed by 1 base and 1 base, with 9 bases remaining between them. There are 15 residues in the CDR3. Germline CDR1 and CDR2: SGHTA and FQGTGA. The CDR3 DNA reads TGTGCCAGCAGCTTAAACAGGCTTCGCACAGATACGCAGTATTTT. It encodes CASSLNRLRTDTQYF.

This clonotype was seen only a few times. The chain employs TRBV15 and TRBJ2-2; D tentatively reads TRBD1 or TRBD2 (6 bases each). Germline CDR1 and CDR2: LNHNV and YYDKDF (reference sequence). V lost 7 bases, J lost 6 bases, and 15 bases lay in between. This CDR3 is built from 14 residues. The CDR3 loop reads CATKFFGGSGELFF. CDR3 DNA: TGTGCCACCAAATTCTTCGGGGGCTCCGGGGAGCTGTTTTTT.

In its sample, this clonotype was seen a few times. The chain is built from TRBV2 and TRBJ2-3; TRBD1 matches 8 bases. The CDR3 contains 14 residues. Germline V gene data show CDR1 as SNHLY and CDR2 as FYNNEI. V lost 6 bases and J lost 5; bases outside the gene matches: 7. The CDR3 region has the DNA TGTGCCAGCAGGACGACAGGGGTTGGAGATACGCAGTATTTT. Residues: CASRTTGVGDTQYF.

This clonotype was seen a handful of times. The chain employs TRBV9 and TRBJ2-1; 10 bases fit TRBD1. CDR3 length: 16 amino acids. Trimming removed 3 bases from V and 4 bases from J; junction bases left unmatched: 7. Germline CDR1 SGDLS, CDR2 YYNGEE. CDR3 loop: CASSGRQGARYNEQFF. The CDR3 DNA reads as TGTGCCAGCAGCGGTCGACAGGGGGCACGGTACAATGAGCAGTTCTTC.

The chain employs TRBV29-1 and TRBJ2-1; 7 bases are shared with TRBD1. The CDR3 contains 15 residues. Germline V gene data show CDR1 as SQVTM and CDR2 as ANQGSEA. V shed 4 bases, J shed 0 bases, and the junction held 6 bases outside the gene matches. CDR3 region: CSVGKTGASYNEQFF. The CDR3 nucleotides are TGCAGCGTTGGGAAAACAGGGGCCTCCTACAATGAGCAGTTCTTC.